This T cell receptor beta chain is drawn from a study of breast tumors, draining lymph nodes, adjacent tissues (dated by TCRdb to about 2016). In the study overall: Breast cancer patients provided tumor, adjacent nontumor tissue and axillary lymph nodes, and the study compared the TCR beta repertoires across these three sources. In human breast cancer, the study set out to assess how tumor, surrounding tissue and draining lymph node repertoires relate to one another and whether T cells might be exchanged between them. On the study overall, not on this receptor specifically: Rather than being directly demonstrated, the conclusion that tumor T cells originate in lymph nodes was presented as consistent with a hypothesis. The similarity between tumor and nontumor tissue repertoires was significantly greater in luminal-like breast cancer than in basal-like breast cancer. The data were judged consistent with most tumor T cells deriving from the lymph node and then expanding within tumor tissue. Tumor T-cell repertoires showed less diversity than lymph node repertoires and more diversity than nontumor tissue repertoires, and tumor T-cell repertoires showed preferential V and J gene usage.

Sequencing was carried out with an Illumina HiSeq 2000. TCR beta chain libraries were generated by multiplex PCR amplification. High-throughput sequencing was used to analyze the amplified TCR beta chain products. The public sequencing data were trimmed at Q25 with fastp and processed into clonotypes with MiXCR by TCRdb, which kept only in-frame beta chains. Each record represents a unique CDR3 protein, reported with the most common genes and DNA among its rows. This sample comprises under 250,000 distinct CDR3 sequences, about 32% of them detected only once. The top ten clones comprise 1.1% to 1.5% of the sample. The lymph node samples were taken from the axillary draining lymph nodes of breast cancer patients. CDR1 and CDR2 (SEHNR, FQNEAQ) derive from the germline V gene (reference sequence). The CDR3 holds 13 amino acids from the cysteine to the phenylalanine. Only the CDR3 region is kept as DNA, spanning 39 bases read in frame from base 1. At the junction V is shortened by 3 bases and J by 9 bases, with 9 bases in between.

Turning to this clonotype: This clone's antigen is unknown. The sample holds no much larger clone one base away, and base qualities are not on file.

This clonotype was sampled from a female donor with breast cancer. Some clones in this sample may be carry-over from other donors' samples. Sequenced input: axillary lymph node tissue. The chain was built from TRBV7-9 and TRBJ1-6; the D gene is possibly TRBD1, with 6 bases matching. The bases are TGTGCCAGCAGCTTGGACAGTTTTTCACCCCTCCACTTT. Its translation is CASSLDSFSPLHF.